This TCR beta chain is drawn from a study of EBV T-cell therapy then PD-1 blockade in nasopharyngeal carcinoma. This CDR3 has 14 amino acids. The V gene's germline CDR1 is LGHNA and CDR2 YSLEER. V shed 4 bases and J shed 4 bases, with 13 bases lying between them. The time point denotes: 266 days after commencement of treatment, after nivolumab therapy. Described treatment: AdE1-LMPpoly-expanded autologous EBV-specific T-cell therapy followed by anti-PD-1 nivolumab. As concerns this clone: What it recognizes is unknown.

Method: immunoSEQ multiplex PCR; TCRdb's copy keeps in-frame clones and lacks some. The sample holds around 19,000 clones, around 84% seen once. The sequencing here drew on CD8+ T cells from blood, taken at roughly day 250 from a patient whose treatment included autologous EBV-specific T cells and nivolumab. The chain links TRBV4-3 to TRBJ1-2; possible D gene TRBD1, 6 bases. The TCR sequence derives from a middle-aged man with nasopharyngeal carcinoma. The CDR3 loop is CASSPEGGGYGYTF. CDR3 coding DNA: TGCGCCAGCAGCCCCGAGGGGGGCGGCTATGGCTACACCTTC.